What follows describes a single TCR beta chain. This record comes from a study of blood T cell repertoires in COVID-19. In germline, CDR1 is SGHNT, CDR2 YYREEE (reference sequence). V lost 1 base, J lost 2 bases, and 3 bases stayed unmatched. The CDR3 is 15 amino acids. The method was immunoSEQ multiplex PCR; TCRdb's version includes in-frame clones alone and lacks a portion of them. The sample lists 300,000 to 400,000 clones, about 89% occurring once. The rearrangement uses TRBV5-4 and TRBJ2-7, with 10 bases identical to TRBD2. Material for sequencing was peripheral blood. The sequence was obtained from a woman between 50 and 59 years old who had recovered from COVID-19. CDR3 sequence: CASSLTTSGAYEQYF. In DNA form, the CDR3 reads TGTGCCAGCAGCTTGACTACTAGCGGGGCCTACGAGCAGTACTTC.